This T cell receptor (beta chain) was sequenced in a study of shared clonotypes between healthy human individuals. Measured with immunoSEQ multiplex PCR; TCRdb has only the in-frame clones, and not every one. The table lists 2,100,000 or so clones, approximately 94% of them singletons. Trimming removed 4 bases from V and 2 bases from J, with 12 bases in between. The CDR3 consists of 14 residues. The germline V gene has CDR1 SGHRS and CDR2 YFSETQ. Only one count was recorded for this clone. Other DNA variants within this sample encode the same CDR3. Sequencing used naive CD4+ T cells sorted from blood. Subset denoted: CD45RA+ positively selected. The source is a man in his late teens or twenties in good health. V and J are TRBV5-1 and TRBJ2-5; D may be TRBD1 (6 bases). As DNA, the CDR3 is TGCGCCAGCAGCCTAGGACAGATACAAGAGACCCAGTACTTC. Protein: CASSLGQIQETQYF.